These 22 T cell receptor beta chains share one sample of origin, sequenced in a study of blood T cell repertoires in COVID-19. Measured with immunoSEQ multiplex PCR; TCRdb has only the in-frame clones, and not every one. The data contain roughly 150,000 clones, approximately 90% of them singletons. The material sequenced was peripheral blood. Source of these receptors: a man in his late teens or twenties with acute or convalescent COVID-19.

In its sample, this clone was seen once. The chain joins TRBV19 to TRBJ2-7; TRBD2 agrees at 9 bases. The CDR3 totals 15 residues. CDR1 is LNHDA, CDR2 SQIVND, per germline (reference sequence). J was trimmed by 3 bases and V by 5 bases; bases with no gene match: 8. CDR3 DNA sequence: TGTGCCAGTAGTCCGGGAAGACTAGCGGTCTACGAGCAGTACTTC. Translating gives CASSPGRLAVYEQYF.

The CDR3 spells CASTPWGDRGEKLFF. CDR3 DNA: TGTGCCAGCACCCCCTGGGGGGACAGGGGCGAAAAACTGTTTTTT. The genes are TRBV6-5 and TRBJ1-4; 10 bases match TRBD1. This CDR3 region has 15 residues. The V gene's germline CDR1 is MNHEY and CDR2 SVGAGI. The junction had 10 bases not matched to a gene; V was cut back by 7 bases and J by 8 bases.

The chain carries TRBV10-3 and TRBJ2-2, with 9 nucleotides matching TRBD2. Germline CDR1 ENHRY, CDR2 SYGVKD. The CDR3 consists of 18 residues. Unmatched junction bases numbered 12, after V lost 4 bases and J lost 3 bases. CDR3 bases: TGTGCCATCAGTGGAAAATATAGCGGGGGCCACCACACCGGGGAGCTGTTTTTT. Amino acid sequence: CAISGKYSGGHHTGELFF.

The J gene is TRBJ2-1, the V gene TRBV9; the D gene is possibly TRBD1 (6 bases). The CDR3 covers 15 residues. V was trimmed by 3 bases and J by 2 bases, leaving 12 bases between them. CDR1 is SGDLS, CDR2 YYNGEE, per germline. CDR3 DNA: TGTGCCAGCAGCGCTGGGGCAGGGGCCTACAATGAGCAGTTCTTC. Its translation is CASSAGAGAYNEQFF.

The CDR3 DNA reads as TGCGCCAGCAGCTTGACAGTCCAAGAGACCCAGTACTTC. It codes for CASSLTVQETQYF. The chain is built from TRBV5-1 and TRBJ2-5; no clear D. Trimming removed 1 base at V and 1 base at J, with 5 bases between. There are 13 residues in the CDR3. Germline V gene data show CDR1 as SGHRS and CDR2 as YFSETQ.

This chain connects TRBV5-1 to TRBJ2-6, with 9 bases aligning to TRBD1. V was pared by 0 bases and J by 1 base, with 5 bases of the junction left unmatched. Germline CDR1 and CDR2: SGHRS and YFSETQ. CDR3 length equals 18 residues. CDR3 sequence reads: CASSLVQGAPSGANVLTF. The CDR3 DNA reads as TGCGCCAGCAGCTTGGTACAGGGGGCTCCATCTGGGGCCAACGTCCTGACTTTC.

The CDR3: CASSPDRGAHQETQYF. CDR3 sequence (DNA): TGTGCCAGCAGTCCAGACAGGGGGGCACACCAAGAGACCCAGTACTTC. This rearrangement joins TRBV6-2 or TRBV6-3 to TRBJ2-5; 9 bases agree with TRBD1. This CDR3 comprises 16 residues. The germline V gene has CDR1 MNHEY and CDR2 SVGEGT. V shed 5 bases, J shed 0 bases, and the junction held 7 bases outside the gene matches.

The chain employs TRBV3-1 (or the pseudogene TRBV3-2) and TRBJ2-7; 13 positions match TRBD2. Germline CDR1 is LGHDT and CDR2 is YNNKEL (reference sequence). Trimming took 6 bases from V and 4 from J; bases not matched to a gene: 9. The CDR3 extends over 16 amino acids. The CDR3 DNA is TGTGCCAGCAGTCGAACGACTAGCGGGGGGACGTACGAGCAGTACTTC. Translation gives CASSRTTSGGTYEQYF.

The genes are TRBV29-1 and TRBJ1-2; D might be TRBD1 (5 bases). V was clipped by 0 bases and J by 4 bases, with 15 bases between them. Germline CDR1 SQVTM, CDR2 ANQGSEA. The length of the CDR3 is 15 residues. CDR3 region: CSVEDFDRGSYGYTF. The CDR3 region has the DNA TGCAGCGTTGAAGATTTTGATAGGGGTTCCTATGGCTACACCTTC.

This chain connects TRBV11-2 to TRBJ1-4; TRBD1 agrees at 7 bases. CDR1 and CDR2 from the germline V gene are SGHAT and FQNNGV. This CDR3 has 17 residues. Trimming at V came to 2 bases and at J to 6 bases, leaving 12 bases not matched to a gene. In nucleotides, the CDR3 is TGTGCCAGCAGCTTAACCCGGACAGGCTTGTGGCATGAAAAACTGTTTTTT. Protein: CASSLTRTGLWHEKLFF.

This clone was observed once. The V gene is TRBV5-1, the J gene TRBJ2-1; 7 nucleotides align to TRBD1. The CDR3 has 15 amino acids. The junction had 2 bases not matched to a gene; V was cut back by 2 bases and J by 0 bases. Per germline, CDR1 SGHRS and CDR2 YFSETQ. CDR3 loop: CASSLGGLSYNEQFF. The CDR3 region has the DNA TGCGCCAGCAGCTTAGGGGGCCTCTCCTACAATGAGCAGTTCTTC.

The chain combines TRBV5-5 with TRBJ1-2; 8 bases are a match to TRBD1. Trimming took 2 bases from V and 8 from J; bases not matched to a gene: 14. The CDR3 consists of 16 residues. The V gene's germline CDR1 is SGHKS and CDR2 YYEKEE (reference sequence). The CDR3 region has the DNA TGTGCCAGCAGCTTCTTGGGCCAGGGGGCCCAGGGGGGCTACACCTTC. This sequence encodes CASSFLGQGAQGGYTF.

This chain connects TRBV27 to TRBJ1-2; possibly TRBD1 for D (6 bases). Germline-derived CDR1 and CDR2 are MNHEY and SMNVEV (reference sequence). CDR3 length: 15 residues. V dropped 5 bases and J dropped 5 bases, with 18 bases sitting between them. The CDR3 DNA is TGTGCCAGCAGTCCCCTCGCGGACAGACCTTATGGCTACACCTTC. Translating it yields CASSPLADRPYGYTF.

The chain has TRBV3-1 (or the pseudogene TRBV3-2) and TRBJ1-1, with no clear D. V was pared by 1 base and J by 8 bases, with 14 bases between. CDR1 is LGHDT, CDR2 YNNKEL, per germline (reference sequence). This CDR3 has 14 amino acids. This CDR3 reads CASSQARGRSEAFF. For the CDR3, the DNA is TGTGCCAGCAGCCAAGCTCGGGGTCGCTCGGAAGCTTTCTTT.

J is TRBJ1-1 and V is TRBV5-1; D may be TRBD1 (5 bases). There are 14 residues in the CDR3. The germline CDR1 and CDR2 sequences are SGHRS and YFSETQ. V dropped 5 bases and J dropped 3 bases, with 14 bases sitting between them. The CDR3 loop reads CASRIEVGHTEAFF. The CDR3 nucleotides read TGCGCCAGCAGGATTGAGGTGGGGCACACTGAAGCTTTCTTT. The variable domain in full, with the rest retrieved from reference TRBV5-1 and TRBJ1-1, is KAGVTQTPRYLIKTRGQQVTLSCSPISGHRSVSWYQQTPGQGLQFLFEYFSETQRNKGNFPGRFSGRQFSNSRSEMNVSTLELGDSALYLCASRIEVGHTEAFFGQGTRLTVV.

The CDR3 reads CAWSVSGDYTF. The CDR3 DNA is TGTGCCTGGAGTGTATCCGGGGACTACACCTTC. This chain joins TRBV30 and TRBJ1-2; D gene uncertain. Trimming removed 0 bases at V and 10 bases at J, with 9 bases between. Germline V gene lookup returns CDR1 GTSNPN and CDR2 SVGIG (reference sequence). There are 11 residues in the CDR3.

The chain is built from TRBV11-2 and TRBJ2-7; D is possibly TRBD2 (6 bases). CDR3 length equals 16 residues. Deletions cut 2 bases from V and 0 bases from J, with 14 bases between. Germline V gene sequence: CDR1 SGHAT, CDR2 FQNNGV. CDR3 DNA sequence: TGTGCCAGCAGCTTAACCGGGACTCAAACCTCCTACGAGCAGTACTTC. This encodes CASSLTGTQTSYEQYF. Based on the CDR3 plus reference TRBV11-2 and TRBJ2-7, the full variable domain is EAGVAQSPRYKIIEKRQSVAFWCNPISGHATLYWYQQILGQGPKLLIQFQNNGVVDDSQLPKDRFSAERLKGVDSTLKIQPAKLEDSAVYLCASSLTGTQTSYEQYFGPGTRLTVT.

V usage is TRBV4-1 and J usage is TRBJ2-3; 7 nucleotides align to TRBD1. Germline trimming cut 6 bases from V and 4 bases from J; bases unmatched to any gene: 7. This CDR3 has 14 residues. Germline loops: CDR1 MGHRA, CDR2 YSYEKL. The CDR3: CASSQGVGADTQYF. CDR3 coding DNA: TGCGCCAGCAGTCAGGGGGTTGGCGCAGATACGCAGTATTTT.

The chain carries TRBV6-6 and TRBJ1-2; a weak D match, TRBD1 (5 bases). CDR1 is MNHNY and CDR2 is SVGAGI in the germline V gene (reference sequence). The CDR3 totals 15 residues. V lost 6 bases and J 4 bases, leaving 18 bases between the germline ends. CDR3 loop: CASSSDSPIVYGYTF. The CDR3 DNA follows: TGTGCCAGCAGCTCAGACAGTCCTATAGTCTATGGCTACACCTTC.

The rearrangement links TRBV9 to TRBJ1-2, with a weak D call TRBD1 (6 bases). V was cut by 3 bases and J by 8 bases, with 17 bases left in between. The germline V gene has CDR1 SGDLS and CDR2 YYNGEE. This CDR3 comprises 14 residues. The DNA for the CDR3 is TGTGCCAGCAGCGCCTGGACAGACCGGAACGGCTACACCTTC. This gives the protein CASSAWTDRNGYTF.

This sequence joins TRBV7-9 and TRBJ1-1; D might be TRBD1 (6 bases). V lost 1 base and J lost 8, with 11 bases in between. This CDR3 comprises 13 residues. CDR1 and CDR2 from the germline V gene are SEHNR and FQNEAQ (reference sequence). The DNA of the CDR3 is TGTGCCAGCAGCTTAGGGACAGCTAACGAAGCTTTCTTT. Translation: CASSLGTANEAFF.

CDR3 in DNA: TGCGCCAGCAGCTTGTCCGGGACAGGGGCCTACGAGCAGTACTTC. The encoded protein is CASSLSGTGAYEQYF. The chain recombines TRBV5-1 with TRBJ2-7, with TRBD1 matching over 10 bases. The ends lost 1 base at V and 2 bases at J; junction bases unmatched: 3. This CDR3 contains 15 residues. Germline V gene data show CDR1 as SGHRS and CDR2 as YFSETQ.